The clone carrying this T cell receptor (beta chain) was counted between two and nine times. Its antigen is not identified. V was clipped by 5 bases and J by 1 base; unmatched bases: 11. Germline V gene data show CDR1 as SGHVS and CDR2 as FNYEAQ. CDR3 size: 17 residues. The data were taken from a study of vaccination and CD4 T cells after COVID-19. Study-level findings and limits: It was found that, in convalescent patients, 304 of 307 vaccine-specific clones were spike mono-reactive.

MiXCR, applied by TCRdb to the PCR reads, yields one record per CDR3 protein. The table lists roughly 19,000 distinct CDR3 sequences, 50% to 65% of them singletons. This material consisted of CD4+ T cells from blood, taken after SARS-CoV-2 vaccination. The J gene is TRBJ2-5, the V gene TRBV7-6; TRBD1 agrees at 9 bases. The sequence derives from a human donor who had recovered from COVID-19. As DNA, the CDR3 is TGTGCCAGCAGCCCCGGGACAGGGCGTCCCACCCAAGAGACCCAGTACTTC. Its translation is CASSPGTGRPTQETQYF.